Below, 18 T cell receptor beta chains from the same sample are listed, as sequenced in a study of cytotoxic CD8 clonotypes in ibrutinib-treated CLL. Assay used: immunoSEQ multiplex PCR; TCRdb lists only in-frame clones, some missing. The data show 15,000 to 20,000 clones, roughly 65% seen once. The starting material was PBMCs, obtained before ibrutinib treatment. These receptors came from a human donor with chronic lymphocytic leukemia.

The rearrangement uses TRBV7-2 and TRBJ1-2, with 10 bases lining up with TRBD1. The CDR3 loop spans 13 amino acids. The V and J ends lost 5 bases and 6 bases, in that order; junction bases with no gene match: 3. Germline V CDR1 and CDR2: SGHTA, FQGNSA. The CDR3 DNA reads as TGTGCCAGCAGCCGGGGACAGGGGAATGGCTACACCTTC. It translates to CASSRGQGNGYTF. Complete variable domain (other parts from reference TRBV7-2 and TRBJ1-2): GAGVSQSPSNKVTEKGKDVELRCDPISGHTALYWYRQSLGQGLEFLIYFQGNSAPDKSGLPSDRFSAERTGGSVSTLTIQRTQQEDSAVYLCASSRGQGNGYTFGSGTRLTVV.

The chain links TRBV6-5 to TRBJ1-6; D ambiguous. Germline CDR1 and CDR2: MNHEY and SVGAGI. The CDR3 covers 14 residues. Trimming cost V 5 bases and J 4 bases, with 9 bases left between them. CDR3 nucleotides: TGTGCCAGCAGTGCAGGCCCTTATAATTCACCCCTCCACTTT. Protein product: CASSAGPYNSPLHF.

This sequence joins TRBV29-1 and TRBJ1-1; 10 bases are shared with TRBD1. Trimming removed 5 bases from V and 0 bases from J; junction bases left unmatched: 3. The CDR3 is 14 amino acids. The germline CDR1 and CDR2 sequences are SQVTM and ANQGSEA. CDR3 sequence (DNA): TGCAGCGTTAGACAGGGGGCGATGAACACTGAAGCTTTCTTT. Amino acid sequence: CSVRQGAMNTEAFF.

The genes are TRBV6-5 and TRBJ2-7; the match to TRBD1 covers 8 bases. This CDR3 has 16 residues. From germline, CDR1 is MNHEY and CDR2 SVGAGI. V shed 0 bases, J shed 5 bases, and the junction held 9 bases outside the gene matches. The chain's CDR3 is CASSYSIGQGANEQYF. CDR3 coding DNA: TGTGCCAGCAGTTACTCCATCGGGCAGGGGGCAAACGAGCAGTACTTC.

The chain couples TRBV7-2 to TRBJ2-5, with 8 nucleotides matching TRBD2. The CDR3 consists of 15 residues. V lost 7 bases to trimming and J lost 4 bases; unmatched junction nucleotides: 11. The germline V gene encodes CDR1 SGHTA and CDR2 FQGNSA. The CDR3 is CASNQGLARGETQYF. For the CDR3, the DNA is TGTGCCAGCAACCAAGGACTAGCTAGGGGAGAGACCCAGTACTTC.

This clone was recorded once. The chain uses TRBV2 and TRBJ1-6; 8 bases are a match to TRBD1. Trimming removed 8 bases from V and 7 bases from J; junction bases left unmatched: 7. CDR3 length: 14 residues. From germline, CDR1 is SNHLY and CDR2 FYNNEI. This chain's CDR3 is CASHRRGPNSPLHF. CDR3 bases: TGTGCCAGCCATCGCAGGGGGCCCAATTCACCCCTCCACTTT.

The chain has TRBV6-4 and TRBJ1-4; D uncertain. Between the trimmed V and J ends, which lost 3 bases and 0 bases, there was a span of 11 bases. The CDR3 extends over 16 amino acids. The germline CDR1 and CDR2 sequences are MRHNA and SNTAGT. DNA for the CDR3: TGTGCCAGCAGTGAGTCTGCTACAGCAACTAATGAAAAACTGTTTTTT. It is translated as CASSESATATNEKLFF.

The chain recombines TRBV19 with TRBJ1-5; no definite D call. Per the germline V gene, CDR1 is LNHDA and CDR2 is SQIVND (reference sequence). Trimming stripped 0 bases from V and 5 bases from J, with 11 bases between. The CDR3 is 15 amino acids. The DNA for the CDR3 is TGTGCCAGTAGTATAGAGGTCGCGGGTTATCAGCCCCAGCATTTT. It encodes CASSIEVAGYQPQHF.

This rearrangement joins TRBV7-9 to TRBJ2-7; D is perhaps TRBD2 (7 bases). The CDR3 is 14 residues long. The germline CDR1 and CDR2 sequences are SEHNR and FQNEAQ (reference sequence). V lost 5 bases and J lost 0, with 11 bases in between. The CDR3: CASSPGGYSYEQYF. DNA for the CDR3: TGTGCCAGCAGCCCGGGGGGCTACTCCTACGAGCAGTACTTC. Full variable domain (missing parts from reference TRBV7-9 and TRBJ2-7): DTGVSQNPRHKITKRGQNVTFRCDPISEHNRLYWYRQTLGQGPEFLTYFQNEAQLEKSRLLSDRFSAERPKGSFSTLEIQRTEQGDSAMYLCASSPGGYSYEQYFGPGTRLTVT.

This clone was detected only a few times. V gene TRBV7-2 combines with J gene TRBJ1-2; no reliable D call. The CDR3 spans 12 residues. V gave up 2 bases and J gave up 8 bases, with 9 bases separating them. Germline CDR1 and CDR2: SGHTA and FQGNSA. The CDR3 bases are TGTGCCAGCAGCTTATCAGGATTAGGCTACACCTTC. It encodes CASSLSGLGYTF.

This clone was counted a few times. The DNA for the CDR3 is TGTGCCAGCGGGGGGGACGAGCAGTACTTC. It translates to CASGGDEQYF. This rearrangement joins TRBV6-1 to TRBJ2-7; the match to TRBD2 covers 7 bases. The germline V gene has CDR1 MNHNS and CDR2 SASEGT. The CDR3 is 10 amino acids. Trimming at V came to 8 bases and at J to 5 bases, leaving 0 bases not matched to a gene.

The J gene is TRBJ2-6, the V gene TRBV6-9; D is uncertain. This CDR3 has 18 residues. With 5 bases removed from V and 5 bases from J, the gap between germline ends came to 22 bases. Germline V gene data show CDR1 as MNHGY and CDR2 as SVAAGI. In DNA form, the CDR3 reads TGTGCCAGCAGTATTATTATGTTACGACAAAGTCGGGCCAACGTCCTGACTTTC. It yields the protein CASSIIMLRQSRANVLTF.

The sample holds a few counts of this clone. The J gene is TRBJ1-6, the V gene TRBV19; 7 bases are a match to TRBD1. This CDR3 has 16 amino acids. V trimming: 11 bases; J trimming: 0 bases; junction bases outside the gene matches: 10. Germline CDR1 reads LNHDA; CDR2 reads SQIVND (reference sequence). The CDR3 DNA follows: TGTGCCTGCAACAGGGGACTCGACTCCTATAATTCACCCCTCCACTTT. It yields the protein CACNRGLDSYNSPLHF.

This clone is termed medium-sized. CDR3 DNA: TGTGCCAGCAGGAAAGGAGGGATACGGTCACCCCTCCACTTT. Its translation is CASRKGGIRSPLHF. The chain couples TRBV2 to TRBJ1-6; D not resolved. The V end was cut by 6 bases, the J end by 10 bases, with 16 bases between. Germline assignment: CDR1 SNHLY and CDR2 FYNNEI. This CDR3 contains 14 residues.

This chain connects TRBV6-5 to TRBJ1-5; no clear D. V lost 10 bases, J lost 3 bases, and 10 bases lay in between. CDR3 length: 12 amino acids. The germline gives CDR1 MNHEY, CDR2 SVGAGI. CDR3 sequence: CATGSSNQPQHF. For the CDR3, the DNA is TGTGCCACGGGGAGTTCCAATCAGCCCCAGCATTTT.

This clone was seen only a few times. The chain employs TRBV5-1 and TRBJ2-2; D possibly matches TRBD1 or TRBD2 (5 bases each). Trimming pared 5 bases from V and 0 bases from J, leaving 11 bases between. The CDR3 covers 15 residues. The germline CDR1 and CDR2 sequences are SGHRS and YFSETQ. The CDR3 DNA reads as TGCGCCAGCAGTCAGGGACGGGCGAACACCGGGGAGCTGTTTTTT. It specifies CASSQGRANTGELFF.

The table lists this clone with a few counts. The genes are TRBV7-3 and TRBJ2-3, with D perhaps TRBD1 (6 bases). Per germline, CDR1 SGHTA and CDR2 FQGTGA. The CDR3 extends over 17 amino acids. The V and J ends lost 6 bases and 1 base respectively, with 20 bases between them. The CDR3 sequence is CASSYGRGNLGTDTQYF. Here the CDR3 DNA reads TGTGCCAGCAGTTACGGCAGGGGTAATCTAGGCACAGATACGCAGTATTTT.

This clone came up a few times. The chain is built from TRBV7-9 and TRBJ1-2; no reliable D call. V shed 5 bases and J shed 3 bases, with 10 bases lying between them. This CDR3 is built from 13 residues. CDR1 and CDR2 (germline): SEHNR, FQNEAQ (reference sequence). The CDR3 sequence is CASSAGGHYGYTF. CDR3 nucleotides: TGTGCCAGCAGCGCAGGAGGGCACTATGGCTACACCTTC.